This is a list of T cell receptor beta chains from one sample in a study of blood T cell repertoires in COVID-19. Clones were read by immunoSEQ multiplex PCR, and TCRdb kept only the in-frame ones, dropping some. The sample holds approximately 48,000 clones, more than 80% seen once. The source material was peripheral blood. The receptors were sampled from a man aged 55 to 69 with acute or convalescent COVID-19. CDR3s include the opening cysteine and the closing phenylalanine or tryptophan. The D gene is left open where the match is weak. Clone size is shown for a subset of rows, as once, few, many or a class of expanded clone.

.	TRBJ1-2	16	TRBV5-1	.	TGCGCCAGCAGCGAGAGGACAGCCTCCTCTAACTATGGCTACACCTTC	CASSERTASSNYGYTF
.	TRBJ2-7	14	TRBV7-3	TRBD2	TGTGCCAGCAGCCCGACTAGCGGGAGTCTCGAGCAGTACTTC	CASSPTSGSLEQYF
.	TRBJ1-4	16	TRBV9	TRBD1	TGTGCCAGCAGCGTAGAAGGACAGGGAGCTAATGAAAAACTGTTTTTT	CASSVEGQGANEKLFF
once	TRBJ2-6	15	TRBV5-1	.	TGCGCCAGCAGCGTACAGGCCTCTGGGGCCAACGTCCTGACTTTC	CASSVQASGANVLTF
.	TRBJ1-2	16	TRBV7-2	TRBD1	TGTGCCAGCAGCTTAGCGCGGGGACAGGGGGCCAAGGGCTACACCTTC	CASSLARGQGAKGYTF
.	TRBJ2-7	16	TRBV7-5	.	TGTGTCAGAAGCTCCTATGTAGGAGCGGAGGACTACGAGCAGTACTTC	CVRSSYVGAEDYEQYF
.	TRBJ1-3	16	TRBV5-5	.	TGTGCCAGCAATCTGAGGGACGGGAGCTCTGGAAACACCATATATTTT	CASNLRDGSSGNTIYF
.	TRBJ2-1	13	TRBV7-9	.	TGTGCCAGCAGCTTAGAAGGTGAGGGTGAGCAGTTCTTC	CASSLEGEGEQFF
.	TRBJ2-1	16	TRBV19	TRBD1	TGTGCCAGTAGTAGGGGAACAGGGGGCTCCTACAATGAGCAGTTCTTC	CASSRGTGGSYNEQFF
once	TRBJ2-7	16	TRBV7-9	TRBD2	TGTGCCAGCAGCCCACCCCTGCGGGAGGGCCCCTACGAGCAGTACTTC	CASSPPLREGPYEQYF
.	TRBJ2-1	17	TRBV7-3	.	TGTGCCAGCAGCCCCGGCTTAGGACAGCCCTCCTACAATGAGCAGTTCTTC	CASSPGLGQPSYNEQFF
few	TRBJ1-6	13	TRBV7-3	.	TGTGCCAGCAGCTCGACTTACAGGGCACCCCTCCACTTT	CASSSTYRAPLHF
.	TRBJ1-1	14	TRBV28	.	TGTGCCAGCACCCCGGCGGGCCCGAACACTGAAGCTTTCTTT	CASTPAGPNTEAFF
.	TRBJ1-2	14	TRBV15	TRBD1	TGTGCCACCAGCAGAGAGACAGGGGTGGGCGGCTACACCTTC	CATSRETGVGGYTF
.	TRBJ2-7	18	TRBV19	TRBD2	TGTGCCAGTAGTATGGGGGGCCCGAGCGGGAGTATCCTCTACGAGCAGTACTTC	CASSMGGPSGSILYEQYF
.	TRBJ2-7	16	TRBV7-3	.	TGTGCCAGCAGCTTAGGCCCCCGGGACATAGCCTACGAGCAGTACTTC	CASSLGPRDIAYEQYF
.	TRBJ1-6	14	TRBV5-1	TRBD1	TGCGCCAGCAGCCCGGGACAGTATAATTCACCCCTCCACTTT	CASSPGQYNSPLHF
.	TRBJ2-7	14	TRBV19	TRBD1	TGTGCCAGTAGACGACAGGGGCGGGGTAACGAGCAGTACTTC	CASRRQGRGNEQYF
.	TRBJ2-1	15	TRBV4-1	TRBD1	TGCGCCAGCAGCCCGGGACAGGCGAATTACAATGAGCAGTTCTTC	CASSPGQANYNEQFF
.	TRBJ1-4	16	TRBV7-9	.	TGTGCCAGCAGCTTGAGGAGCCTAACAACTAATGAAAAACTGTTTTTT	CASSLRSLTTNEKLFF
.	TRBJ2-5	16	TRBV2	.	TGTGCCAGCAGTGAAGGCGGGGAAGCGCGACAAGAGACCCAGTACTTC	CASSEGGEARQETQYF
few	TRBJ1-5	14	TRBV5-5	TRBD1	TGTGCCAGCAGCGCCCGGACAGGGGATCAGCCCCAGCATTTT	CASSARTGDQPQHF
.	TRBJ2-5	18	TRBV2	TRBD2	TGTGCCAGCAGTGAAGTGTTGCTAGCGGGAAGCTTCCAAGAGACCCAGTACTTC	CASSEVLLAGSFQETQYF
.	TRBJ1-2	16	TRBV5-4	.	TGTGCCAGCAGCTTGGCCGGTTCAGGGGACGGCTTCGGCTACACCTTC	CASSLAGSGDGFGYTF
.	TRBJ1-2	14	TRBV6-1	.	TGTGCCAGCAGTTTCCCGACAGCCAACTATGGCTACACCTTC	CASSFPTANYGYTF
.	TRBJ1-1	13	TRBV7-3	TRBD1	TGTGCCAGCAGCCGGGGACAGGGCACTGAAGCTTTCTTT	CASSRGQGTEAFF
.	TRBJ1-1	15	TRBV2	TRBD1	TGTGCCAGCAGTGGAGGGGGCAGGCCTGCTGACGAAGCTTTCTTT	CASSGGGRPADEAFF
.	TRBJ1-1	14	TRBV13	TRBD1	TGTGCCAGCAGCTGGGGGACAGGGGGTAGGGGAGCTTTCTTT	CASSWGTGGRGAFF
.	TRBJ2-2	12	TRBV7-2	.	TGTGCCAGCAGCTCTTACACCGGGGAGCTGTTTTTT	CASSSYTGELFF
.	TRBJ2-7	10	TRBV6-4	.	TGTGCCAGCAAGCTCTACGAGCAGTACTTC	CASKLYEQYF
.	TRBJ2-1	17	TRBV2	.	TGTGCCAGCAGTGAGACCGGCACCAAGCGGCGAGTCAATGAGCAGTTCTTC	CASSETGTKRRVNEQFF
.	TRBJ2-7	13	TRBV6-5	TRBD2	TGTGCCAGCAGGGGTAGCGGGAGCTACGAGCAGTACTTC	CASRGSGSYEQYF
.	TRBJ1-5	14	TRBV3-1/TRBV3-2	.	TGTGCCAGCAGCAAAAGGGACACGAATCAGCCCCAGCATTTT	CASSKRDTNQPQHF
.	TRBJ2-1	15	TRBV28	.	TGTGCCAGCAGTTTAGAGGTACAGGGATACAATGAGCAGTTCTTC	CASSLEVQGYNEQFF
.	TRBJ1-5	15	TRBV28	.	TGTGCCAGCAGTTCTACAGGGTTAAGCAATCAGCCCCAGCATTTT	CASSSTGLSNQPQHF
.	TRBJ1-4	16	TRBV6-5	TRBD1	TGTGCCAGCAGTTACTATCCGACAGGGGAGGGTGAAAAACTGTTTTTT	CASSYYPTGEGEKLFF
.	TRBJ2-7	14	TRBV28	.	TGTGCCAGCAGTTTCGACAGGAGAGCCTACGAGCAGTACTTC	CASSFDRRAYEQYF
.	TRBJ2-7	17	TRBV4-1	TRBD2	TGCGCCAGCAGCTTCCGACTAGCGGGAGAGAATTCCTACGAGCAGTACTTC	CASSFRLAGENSYEQYF
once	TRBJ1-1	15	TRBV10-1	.	TGCGCCAGCAGTGGTCGGCGGTCCGCGGGCACTGAAGCTTTCTTT	CASSGRRSAGTEAFF
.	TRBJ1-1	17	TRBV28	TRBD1	TGTGCCAGCAGTTCTCTGGGGCGGGACAGGGGGCAGACTGAAGCTTTCTTT	CASSSLGRDRGQTEAFF
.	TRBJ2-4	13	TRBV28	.	TGTGCCAGCAGCCCGTCGAGTGCGACAGGCCAGTACTTC	CASSPSSATGQYF
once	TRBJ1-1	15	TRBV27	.	TGTGCCAGCAGGCCTAGACAGGCCTTGAGCACTGAAGCTTTCTTT	CASRPRQALSTEAFF
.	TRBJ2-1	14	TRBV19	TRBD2	TGTGCCAGTAAGCCTCTAGCGGGAGCCAATGAGCAGTTCTTC	CASKPLAGANEQFF